A selection of T cell receptor beta chains follows, all from one sample in a study of PD-1 blockade in classical Hodgkin lymphoma. TCRdb keeps only in-frame clones here, not all; method: immunoSEQ multiplex PCR. Among 45,000 to 55,000 clones, over 70% were seen once, and the ten largest hold 15% to 20%. This specimen was peripheral blood mononuclear cells (PBMCs), taken at baseline. The origin of the receptors is a human donor with classical Hodgkin lymphoma. Each CDR3 is given with its conserved first and last residue. The order of the fields is D gene, V gene, CDR3 length, clone size, J gene, CDR3 protein, CDR3 DNA. The D gene is left open where the match is weak. Rows give clone size only sometimes, using once, few, many, or a class for an expanded clone.

D: .
V: TRBV4-3
length: 16
size: .
J: TRBJ2-3
CDR3: CASSQGSAGYTDTQYF
DNA: TGCGCCAGCAGCCAAGGTTCGGCGGGTTACACAGATACGCAGTATTTT

D: TRBD1
V: TRBV30
length: 14
size: .
J: TRBJ1-4
CDR3: CAWSFGTGFEKLFF
DNA: TGTGCCTGGAGTTTCGGGACAGGATTTGAAAAACTGTTTTTT

D: .
V: TRBV18
length: 15
size: once
J: TRBJ1-5
CDR3: CASSPPGLGNQPQHF
DNA: TGTGCCAGCTCACCTCCAGGGTTGGGAAATCAGCCCCAGCATTTT

D: .
V: TRBV5-1
length: 13
size: .
J: TRBJ2-1
CDR3: CASRFFANNEQFF
DNA: TGCGCCAGTCGGTTCTTCGCCAACAATGAGCAGTTCTTC

D: .
V: TRBV11-3
length: 15
size: once
J: TRBJ2-7
CDR3: CASSSLRQSSYEQYF
DNA: TGTGCCAGCAGCTCCCTAAGGCAGAGCTCCTACGAGCAGTACTTC

D: .
V: TRBV4-3
length: 18
size: once
J: TRBJ2-3
CDR3: CASSQEGGAGRSTDTQYF
DNA: TGCGCCAGCAGCCAAGAGGGGGGAGCGGGCCGCAGCACAGATACGCAGTATTTT

D: .
V: TRBV6-1
length: 12
size: .
J: TRBJ2-7
CDR3: CASSLTEYEQYF
DNA: TGTGCCAGCAGTTTGACAGAATACGAGCAGTACTTC

D: TRBD1
V: TRBV6-5
length: 15
size: few
J: TRBJ2-7
CDR3: CASRRLQGARYEQYF
DNA: TGTGCCAGCAGAAGACTCCAGGGGGCTCGGTACGAGCAGTACTTC

D: .
V: TRBV6-5
length: 14
size: .
J: TRBJ1-2
CDR3: CASSLRAQGYGYTF
DNA: TGTGCCAGCAGCCTACGAGCCCAGGGGTATGGCTACACCTTC

D: .
V: TRBV30
length: 12
size: .
J: TRBJ1-4
CDR3: CAWSVHGLALFF
DNA: TGTGCCTGGAGTGTACACGGATTAGCCCTGTTTTTT

D: TRBD2
V: TRBV5-4
length: 19
size: .
J: TRBJ2-2
CDR3: CASSLDGRGTSGRTGELFF
DNA: TGTGCCAGCAGCTTGGACGGGAGAGGGACTAGCGGGAGAACCGGGGAGCTGTTTTTT

D: .
V: TRBV20-1
length: 11
size: .
J: TRBJ2-1
CDR3: CSAYEGREQFF
DNA: TGCAGTGCTTATGAGGGGAGGGAGCAGTTCTTC

D: .
V: TRBV4-1
length: 15
size: few
J: TRBJ1-1
CDR3: CASSQVARENTEAFF
DNA: TGCGCCAGCAGCCAAGTGGCCCGAGAGAACACTGAAGCTTTCTTT

D: .
V: TRBV5-6
length: 15
size: .
J: TRBJ2-1
CDR3: CASSPGRRSYNEQFF
DNA: TGTGCCAGCAGCCCGGGTCGGCGATCTTACAATGAGCAGTTCTTC

D: .
V: TRBV11-3
length: 14
size: once
J: TRBJ2-1
CDR3: CASSLGRELNEQFF
DNA: TGTGCCAGCAGCTTAGGCCGGGAGCTCAATGAGCAGTTCTTC

D: TRBD1
V: TRBV27
length: 14
size: .
J: TRBJ2-7
CDR3: CASSQTRQGGEQYF
DNA: TGTGCCAGCAGCCAAACCCGACAGGGCGGCGAGCAGTACTTC

D: .
V: TRBV6-5
length: 14
size: .
J: TRBJ1-2
CDR3: CASRREAPNYGYTF
DNA: TGTGCCAGCAGGCGGGAGGCGCCCAACTATGGCTACACCTTC

D: .
V: TRBV5-8
length: 16
size: once
J: TRBJ2-3
CDR3: CASSLGVDTSTDTQYF
DNA: TGTGCCAGCAGCTTGGGTGTAGATACTAGCACAGATACGCAGTATTTT

D: .
V: TRBV7-3
length: 12
size: .
J: TRBJ2-2
CDR3: CASSFYTGELFF
DNA: TGTGCCAGCAGCTTTTACACCGGGGAGCTGTTTTTT

D: .
V: TRBV5-1
length: 14
size: .
J: TRBJ1-2
CDR3: CASSLGNLGYGYTF
DNA: TGCGCCAGCAGCTTAGGGAATTTGGGCTATGGCTACACCTTC

D: .
V: TRBV30
length: 14
size: .
J: TRBJ1-2
CDR3: CAWSVPGPWRGYTF
DNA: TGTGCCTGGAGTGTACCCGGACCCTGGCGCGGCTACACCTTC

D: TRBD2
V: TRBV18
length: 18
size: once
J: TRBJ2-1
CDR3: CASSPGLERGPERHEQFF
DNA: TGTGCCAGCTCACCAGGACTAGAGCGGGGCCCCGAACGCCATGAGCAGTTCTTC

D: .
V: TRBV14
length: 14
size: .
J: TRBJ2-3
CDR3: CASSPGHSTDTQYF
DNA: TGTGCCAGCAGCCCTGGACACAGCACAGATACGCAGTATTTT

D: .
V: TRBV7-9
length: 14
size: .
J: TRBJ1-1
CDR3: CASSLVGGNTEAFF
DNA: TGTGCCAGCAGCTTAGTAGGGGGGAACACTGAAGCTTTCTTT

D: .
V: TRBV27
length: 13
size: .
J: TRBJ1-2
CDR3: CASRDSDSYGYTF
DNA: TGTGCCAGCAGGGACAGTGACTCCTATGGCTACACCTTC

D: .
V: TRBV27
length: 15
size: .
J: TRBJ2-1
CDR3: CASSLAGTPYNEQFF
DNA: TGTGCCAGCAGCCTGGCAGGGACCCCCTACAATGAGCAGTTCTTC

D: .
V: TRBV10-3
length: 14
size: .
J: TRBJ2-3
CDR3: CAIRESGLSDTQYF
DNA: TGTGCCATCAGGGAGAGCGGCTTGTCAGATACGCAGTATTTT